This record concerns one T cell receptor beta chain sequence. Antigen unknown. These data are taken from a study of cytomegalovirus exposure and HLA in healthy donors. Study-level points and caveats: Within a later analysis, the majority of CMV-associated TCR beta chains appeared HLA-restricted. Analyses of presence/absence relied on an assumption of roughly uniform sequencing depth across donors.

A multiplex PCR was run with 60 Vbeta primers and 13 Jbeta primers. Sequencing was performed with immunoSEQ multiplex PCR; in TCRdb, only in-frame clones are kept and a portion is missing. The repertoire table contains around 190,000 clones. The sequence came from a woman in her twenties or thirties in good health and CMV-seropositive. Sequenced sample: PBMCs.

This chain's CDR3 is CASGRDSYEQYF. The DNA of the CDR3 is TGTGCTAGTGGTCGGGACTCCTACGAGCAGTACTTC. V and J are TRBV12-5 and TRBJ2-5, with D possibly TRBD2 on 5 matching bases. The DNA end is a closer match to TRBJ2-7, so the J assignment may be wrong. Germline V gene lookup returns CDR1 LGHNT and CDR2 FRNRAP. This CDR3 contains 12 residues.